The entry that follows covers one T cell receptor (beta chain) sequence. As yet, its antigen is unknown. This entry comes from a study of cytomegalovirus exposure and HLA in healthy donors. At the level of the study: A data release that came early held roughly 85 million unique TCRs from HLA-typed donors. Study-wide findings and caveats: When presence/absence was analysed, sequencing depth was taken to be roughly uniform across donors. Information on immune exposure was restricted to one variable (CMV serostatus). The study recorded around 160 TCR beta chains that were cytomegalovirus-associated.

The primer mix had 60 Vbeta and 13 Jbeta primers. Some clones are missing from TCRdb's copy, which holds only in-frame ones; the method was immunoSEQ multiplex PCR. In the table there are 95,000 to 150,000 clones, roughly 80% of which are singletons. The length of the CDR3 is 12 residues. CDR1 is LNHDA, CDR2 SQIVND, per germline (reference sequence). The chain couples TRBV19 to TRBJ2-5; D is possibly TRBD1 (6 bases). The tail of the sequence fits TRBJ2-7 better, so the J call may be wrong. The TCR sequence derives from a female donor in good health and CMV-seronegative. Sequenced sample: PBMCs. CDR3: CASSTQGTEQYF. In nucleotides, the CDR3 is TGTGCCAGTAGTACCCAGGGGACCGAGCAGTACTTC.